This T cell receptor (beta chain) appears in the sequencing data of a study of molecular identifiers for immune sequencing clone quantification. Study summary: Five portions were made in replicates from RNA of around 20,000 or 100,000 naive CD8 cells, and four underwent sequencing.

Germline CDR1 reads MDHEN; CDR2 reads SYDVKM. Trimming took off 2 bases at V and 6 bases at J, with 8 bases between the two ends. CDR3 size: 13 residues. MiXCR was run by TCRdb on the PCR reads, yielding one entry per CDR3 protein. The sample comprises roughly 65,000 distinct CDR3 sequences, less than 20% of which are singletons, and 1.3% to 1.5% rests with the top ten. Study-level findings and limits: Whereas naive cells kept under 1% of molecules in clones above 20 RNA copies, such clones held over 98% in effectors.

Remarks on this clonotype: The antigen remains unidentified.

This clonotype was sampled from a human donor in good health. Some libraries in this study had Jurkat cell RNA spiked in. The rearrangement uses TRBV28 and TRBJ2-1; D call uncertain. Source material: naive CD8+ T cells from blood, with Jurkat cell RNA spiked in. As for subset: FACS-sorted CD8+CD4-CCR7+CD45RA+ naive T cells. DNA for the CDR3: TGTGCCAGCAGTTTAGAGGTTTTCAATGAGCAGTTCTTC. Its translation: CASSLEVFNEQFF.